The 10 T cell receptor beta chains below all came from one sample that was sequenced in a study of T-cell reconstitution after alpha-beta-depleted transplantation in children. For TCRbeta, the library was prepared with unique molecular identifiers. TCRdb re-derived calls from the PCR reads in MiXCR, one entry per CDR3 protein. The table has around 600,000 distinct CDR3 sequences, under 30% seen once. The input for sequencing was PBMCs, mostly from graft donor cells, taken 360 days after TCRalphabeta/CD19-depleted stem cell transplant. These receptors were collected from a boy under two years old who had a stem cell transplant for acute myeloid leukemia, so the T cells may come from the graft donor.

The chain uses TRBV15 and TRBJ1-3, with no clear D. CDR1 is LNHNV and CDR2 is YYDKDF in the germline V gene (reference sequence). The CDR3 has 13 amino acids. Trimming stripped 3 bases from V and 8 bases from J, with 11 bases between. CDR3 amino acids: CATSSPPADTIYF. CDR3 coding DNA: TGTGCCACCAGCAGCCCCCCAGCGGACACCATATATTTT.

The chain is built from TRBV20-1 and TRBJ2-3, with 8 bases aligning to TRBD1. The germline gives CDR1 DFQATT, CDR2 SNEGSKA (reference sequence). J gave up 4 bases and V 2 bases, and 2 bases lay outside the gene matches. The CDR3 is 13 residues long. CDR3 coding DNA: TGCAGTGCTAGACAGGGGGCTTCAGATACGCAGTATTTT. Amino acids: CSARQGASDTQYF.

V usage is TRBV15 and J usage is TRBJ2-1; D assignment may be TRBD1 or TRBD2 (5 bases each). Germline V gene data show CDR1 as LNHNV and CDR2 as YYDKDF (reference sequence). The CDR3 extends over 12 amino acids. Trimming removed 3 bases from V and 13 bases from J, with 13 bases in between. The DNA of the CDR3 is TGTGCCACCAGCAGGGCCCCGGGGCTTCAGTTCTTC. The encoded protein is CATSRAPGLQFF.

This clonotype was seen many times. The chain carries TRBV28 and TRBJ2-3, with a weak D call TRBD2 (5 bases). Trimming shortened V by 4 bases and J by 6 bases, and 14 bases separated the two germline ends. The germline gives CDR1 MDHEN, CDR2 SYDVKM. The CDR3 contains 14 residues. CDR3 region: CASSSRGGGDTQYF. The DNA of the CDR3 is TGTGCCAGCAGTTCTCGGGGTGGTGGTGATACGCAGTATTTT.

This clonotype was recorded many times. This chain connects TRBV20-1 to TRBJ1-5; no definite D call. The CDR3 has 13 amino acids. Trimming took off 5 bases at V and 2 bases at J, with 10 bases between the two ends. Germline assignment: CDR1 DFQATT and CDR2 SNEGSKA (reference sequence). The CDR3 nucleotides read TGCAGTGCTTCCCTGGACGGCAATCAGCCCCAGCATTTT. As protein: CSASLDGNQPQHF.

This clonotype was recorded at least ten times. V usage is TRBV6-5 and J usage is TRBJ1-2, with TRBD1 identical over 9 bases. The V and J ends lost 7 bases and 4 bases, in that order; junction bases with no gene match: 1. The CDR3 is 12 amino acids. Germline V gene data show CDR1 as MNHEY and CDR2 as SVGAGI. The DNA of the CDR3 is TGTGCCAGCATGACAGGGGGCTATGGCTACACCTTC. Translating gives CASMTGGYGYTF.

V gene TRBV15 combines with J gene TRBJ2-1; D unresolved. The germline CDR1 and CDR2 sequences are LNHNV and YYDKDF (reference sequence). The CDR3 is made up of 17 amino acids. Trimming took 0 bases from V and 0 from J, leaving 12 bases between them. The CDR3 loop is CATSRDQGYSSYNEQFF. The CDR3 coding sequence is TGTGCCACCAGCAGAGATCAAGGATATAGCTCCTACAATGAGCAGTTCTTC.

As concerns this clonotype: One base away lies a much larger clone, so this may be a sequencing read error. J is TRBJ2-7 and V is TRBV28; either TRBD1 or TRBD2 may supply D (6 bases each). CDR1 is MDHEN and CDR2 is SYDVKM in the germline V gene. The V end was cut by 5 bases, the J end by 3 bases, with 17 bases between. The CDR3 sequence is 15 residues long. The CDR3 sequence: CASSRRGYSVYEQYF. As DNA, the CDR3 is TGTGCCAGCAGTAGGAGGGGGTATTCGGTCTACGAGCAGTACTTC.

The chain is built from TRBV20-1 and TRBJ1-1; D gene ambiguous. Germline-derived CDR1 and CDR2 are DFQATT and SNEGSKA (reference sequence). The V end was cut by 2 bases, the J end by 3 bases, with 10 bases between. The CDR3 spans 13 residues. CDR3 residues: CSARWPDYTEAFF. Written as DNA, the CDR3 is TGCAGTGCTAGATGGCCAGACTACACTGAAGCTTTCTTT.

The chain employs TRBV29-1 and TRBJ1-4, with D perhaps TRBD1 (6 bases). CDR1 and CDR2 (germline): SQVTM, ANQGSEA. With 4 bases removed from V and 10 bases from J, the gap between germline ends came to 13 bases. The CDR3 sequence is 12 residues long. The chain's CDR3 is CSVVPEGGKLFF. The CDR3 DNA reads TGCAGCGTTGTTCCAGAGGGGGGAAAACTGTTTTTT.